This T cell receptor beta chain is drawn from a study of a mutant IDH1 vaccine in newly diagnosed glioma. About the study: Patients had received radiotherapy, temozolomide, or both previously, most receiving both.

This CDR3 contains 18 residues. CDR1 and CDR2 from the germline V gene are LNHDA and SQIVND (reference sequence). V was trimmed by 3 bases and J by 2 bases, leaving 21 bases between them. Points on this clone: Antigen: not known.

Clones were read by immunoSEQ multiplex PCR, and TCRdb kept only the in-frame ones, dropping some. The profile shows tens of thousands of clones, 80% to 85% of them singletons. Notes on the study in general: Seemingly, top peripheral T cell clonotype changes bore no relation to pseudoprogression.

This sample's time point: week 47, end of study. Doses comprised 300 ug of mutant IDH1 20-mer peptide each, plus topical imiquimod. The receptor was derived from a woman aged 45 to 65 with glioma. The material was PBMCs, obtained from a glioma patient whose treatment included an IDH1 peptide vaccine. This chain links TRBV19 with TRBJ2-3; D might be TRBD1 or TRBD2, each matching 5 bases. CDR3 residues: CASSMWLHWGPITDTQYF. The CDR3 nucleotides are TGTGCCAGTAGTATGTGGCTCCATTGGGGACCAATCACAGATACGCAGTATTTT.